The 22 T cell receptor beta chains reported below all come from one sample, sequenced in a study of CD8+ T cells in alopecia areata. Treatment reported: oral pan-JAK inhibitor, 5-10 mg twice daily. It was cDNA, reverse transcribed from extracted RNA, that served as the sequencing template. TCRdb's table, derived via immunoSEQ multiplex PCR, lists solely in-frame clones and lacks some. The sample shows about 190,000 clones, roughly three fifths of them seen only once. Source: CD4+ T cells sorted from blood, taken at week 4, from a patient treated with tofacitinib. The receptor source for this set is a human donor with alopecia areata.

This clone showed up just a few times. The chain combines TRBV6-4 with TRBJ1-2; D gene ambiguous. V gave up 3 bases and J gave up 4 bases, with 12 bases separating them. CDR3 length equals 14 residues. The V gene's germline CDR1 is MRHNA and CDR2 SNTAGT. CDR3 region: CASSEEVSGYGYTF. CDR3 DNA: TGTGCCAGCAGTGAGGAAGTCTCGGGCTATGGCTACACCTTC.

The chain carries TRBV7-3 and TRBJ2-6; 7 bases line up with TRBD1. With V trimmed by 4 bases and J by 1 base, 7 bases remained unmatched. Per the germline V gene, CDR1 is SGHTA and CDR2 is FQGTGA. The CDR3 runs to 17 residues. The CDR3 region is CASSWGDRDSGANVLTF. As DNA, the CDR3 is TGTGCCAGCAGCTGGGGCGACAGGGATTCTGGGGCCAACGTCCTGACTTTC.

A single count supports this clone. CDR3 DNA: TGCGCCAGCAGCTTGGCTCCAGGAGGAGAGACCCAGTACTTC. Its translation is CASSLAPGGETQYF. J is TRBJ2-5 and V is TRBV5-1; perhaps TRBD2 as D (5 bases). Germline CDR1 SGHRS, CDR2 YFSETQ. The CDR3 is 14 residues long. The V end lost 0 bases, the J end lost 4 bases, and 10 bases lay between the germline ends.

The CDR3 region has the DNA TGCGCCAGCAGCTTGGGGGGACAGGGGCGAAACATTCAGTACTTC. The encoded protein is CASSLGGQGRNIQYF. The rearrangement uses TRBV5-1 and TRBJ2-4; TRBD1 matches 10 bases. This CDR3 region has 15 residues. The V gene's germline CDR1 is SGHRS and CDR2 YFSETQ. V lost 0 bases and J lost 6; bases outside the gene matches: 3.

This clone has only a few counts. The CDR3 DNA reads TGTGCCAGCAGCTTGGGGACTACGTCCTACAATGAGCAGTTCTTC. Protein sequence: CASSLGTTSYNEQFF. This chain links TRBV7-8 with TRBJ2-1; 7 positions match TRBD2. The length of the CDR3 is 15 residues. From germline, CDR1 is SGHVS and CDR2 FQNEAQ. After removal of 3 bases from V and 1 base from J, the junction contained 3 bases not matched to a gene.

As concerns this clone: The same CDR3 arises from other DNA sequences in this sample as well. The chain uses TRBV29-1 and TRBJ2-5, with D unclear. Trimming took 1 base from V and 5 from J, leaving 8 bases between them. The CDR3 loop spans 12 amino acids. Germline CDR1 reads SQVTM; CDR2 reads ANQGSEA. The CDR3 nucleotides are TGCAGCGTTGAAGTAGGGCCGGAGACCCAGTACTTC. It is translated as CSVEVGPETQYF.

The chain joins TRBV29-1 to TRBJ2-1, with 10 bases matching TRBD2. V lost 7 bases, J lost 2 bases, and 11 bases stayed unmatched. This CDR3 is built from 16 residues. Germline lookup yields CDR1 SQVTM and CDR2 ANQGSEA. Here the CDR3 reads CSAPTSGRGTYNEQFF. The CDR3 nucleotides are TGCAGCGCACCCACAAGCGGGAGGGGTACCTACAATGAGCAGTTCTTC.

V gene TRBV6-5 combines with J gene TRBJ2-7; D possibly matches TRBD1 or TRBD2 (5 bases each). The CDR3 sequence is 14 residues long. Trimming removed 2 bases from V and 3 bases from J, with 11 bases in between. Germline V CDR1 and CDR2: MNHEY, SVGAGI. CDR3 residues: CASSYVRGNYEQYF. In DNA form, the CDR3 reads TGTGCCAGCAGTTACGTCCGGGGCAACTACGAGCAGTACTTC.

This chain links TRBV28 with TRBJ2-1; TRBD2 might be the D (6 bases). CDR3 length equals 15 residues. Germline assignment: CDR1 MDHEN and CDR2 SYDVKM. The V and J ends lost 7 bases and 9 bases respectively, with 22 bases between them. CDR3 DNA sequence: TGTGCCAGCATACCAGGAGGGGTAAGGATTAGTGAGCAGTTCTTC. This encodes CASIPGGVRISEQFF.

The genes are TRBV28 and TRBJ2-7; TRBD1 agrees at 8 bases. The CDR3 consists of 13 residues. After removal of 7 bases from V and 3 bases from J, the junction contained 5 bases not matched to a gene. Germline V CDR1 and CDR2: MDHEN, SYDVKM. The DNA for the CDR3 is TGTGCCAGCACCCGGACAGGGCGCTACGAGCAGTACTTC. It yields the protein CASTRTGRYEQYF.

V is TRBV29-1 and J is TRBJ2-4; perhaps TRBD1 as D (5 bases). The CDR3 loop spans 18 amino acids. V shed 4 bases and J shed 2 bases, with 24 bases lying between them. Germline CDR1 and CDR2: SQVTM and ANQGSEA. The CDR3 nucleotides are TGCAGCGTTGGGTCGAGGTCGATCAGCCAGGGATCCAAAAACATTCAGTACTTC. Translated: CSVGSRSISQGSKNIQYF.

The chain uses TRBV11-2 and TRBJ1-5, with TRBD1 as a possible D gene (5 bases). CDR1 and CDR2 (germline): SGHAT, FQNNGV. The germline V and J ends were trimmed by 0 bases and 1 base, with 13 bases remaining between them. The CDR3 runs 17 residues. DNA for the CDR3: TGTGCCAGCAGCTTAGAGGGGCAGGGCAGGAGCAATCAGCCCCAGCATTTT. Its translation: CASSLEGQGRSNQPQHF.

The gene calls are TRBV20-1 and TRBJ2-1; D is unresolved. CDR3 length equals 11 residues. The germline V and J ends were trimmed by 6 bases and 5 bases, with 8 bases remaining between them. Germline V gene sequence: CDR1 DFQATT, CDR2 SNEGSKA (reference sequence). This CDR3 is CSAPPDNEQFF. The CDR3, as DNA: TGCAGTGCGCCACCCGACAATGAGCAGTTCTTC.

The chain couples TRBV28 to TRBJ2-3; D is possibly TRBD2 (6 bases). This CDR3 contains 16 residues. The germline V gene has CDR1 MDHEN and CDR2 SYDVKM. Deletions cut 7 bases from V and 0 bases from J, with 17 bases between. Written as DNA, the CDR3 is TGTGCCAGCACCTTTGGAGGGAGTCGTAGCACAGATACGCAGTATTTT. Amino acids: CASTFGGSRSTDTQYF.

The chain carries TRBV2 and TRBJ2-1; 9 bases match TRBD2. Germline loops: CDR1 SNHLY, CDR2 FYNNEI. The CDR3 runs 17 residues. The J segment lost 0 bases and the V segment lost 5 bases, leaving 8 bases of the junction unmatched. CDR3 sequence reads: CASSLEASGTSYNEQFF. The CDR3 nucleotides are TGTGCCAGCAGTCTGGAGGCTAGCGGGACCTCCTACAATGAGCAGTTCTTC.

By proportion, this clone is medium-sized. The chain employs TRBV4-2 and TRBJ1-4; TRBD1 matches 7 bases. The CDR3 totals 15 residues. J gave up 8 bases and V 4 bases, and 10 bases lay outside the gene matches. CDR1 LGHNA and CDR2 YNFKEQ come from the germline V gene. The CDR3 DNA reads as TGTGCCAGCAGCCTTCCGGGACAGTCGAACGAAAAACTGTTTTTT. Its protein is CASSLPGQSNEKLFF.

V usage is TRBV28 and J usage is TRBJ2-5; TRBD1 matches 8 bases. Germline CDR1 is MDHEN and CDR2 is SYDVKM. This CDR3 region has 14 residues. V shed 5 bases and J 3 bases; nucleotides not matched to a gene: 5. The CDR3 nucleotides read TGTGCCAGCAGTATGGGACAGGTCGAAGAGACCCAGTACTTC. This gives the protein CASSMGQVEETQYF.

The chain is built from TRBV4-2 and TRBJ2-5, with a weak D call TRBD2 (5 bases). CDR1 is LGHNA and CDR2 is YNFKEQ in the germline V gene. Trimming removed 1 base from V and 4 bases from J, with 16 bases in between. This CDR3 spans 16 amino acids. The CDR3 here is CASSQGEPGRGETQYF. The CDR3 DNA reads TGTGCCAGCAGCCAAGGGGAGCCGGGCCGGGGAGAGACCCAGTACTTC.

This clone appeared once. The chain is built from TRBV7-2 and TRBJ2-1; D possibly corresponds to TRBD2 (6 bases). V shed 5 bases and J shed 7 bases, with 12 bases lying between them. CDR3 length equals 13 residues. Per the germline V gene, CDR1 is SGHTA and CDR2 is FQGNSA. The CDR3 DNA sequence: TGTGCCAGCAGCCCCGGGAGCTGGAATGAGCAGTTCTTC. Translation: CASSPGSWNEQFF.

The V call is TRBV7-2, the J call TRBJ1-2, with 8 positions matching TRBD1. CDR3 length equals 15 residues. Germline loops: CDR1 SGHTA, CDR2 FQGNSA. Germline trimming cut 5 bases from V and 4 bases from J; bases unmatched to any gene: 9. The CDR3 nucleotides read TGTGCCAGCAGCCTGACAGGGGATCGTGTCTATGGCTACACCTTC. This codes for CASSLTGDRVYGYTF.

This clone appeared a single time. The chain couples TRBV9 to TRBJ2-1, with 8 bases fitting TRBD2. CDR1 is SGDLS and CDR2 is YYNGEE in the germline V gene. The CDR3 spans 15 residues. V dropped 3 bases and J dropped 6; count of bases not matched to a gene: 8. DNA of the CDR3: TGTGCCAGCAGCGCGACTAGCGTACACTCCAATGAGCAGTTCTTC. It codes for CASSATSVHSNEQFF.

CDR3 protein: CASRMGQIEDGYTF. DNA for the CDR3: TGTGCCAGCAGGATGGGACAGATTGAGGACGGCTACACCTTC. The rearrangement uses TRBV2 and TRBJ1-2; the match to TRBD1 covers 7 bases. CDR1 and CDR2 (germline): SNHLY, FYNNEI. The junction had 12 bases not matched to a gene; V was cut back by 6 bases and J by 8 bases. This CDR3 is 14 amino acids long.